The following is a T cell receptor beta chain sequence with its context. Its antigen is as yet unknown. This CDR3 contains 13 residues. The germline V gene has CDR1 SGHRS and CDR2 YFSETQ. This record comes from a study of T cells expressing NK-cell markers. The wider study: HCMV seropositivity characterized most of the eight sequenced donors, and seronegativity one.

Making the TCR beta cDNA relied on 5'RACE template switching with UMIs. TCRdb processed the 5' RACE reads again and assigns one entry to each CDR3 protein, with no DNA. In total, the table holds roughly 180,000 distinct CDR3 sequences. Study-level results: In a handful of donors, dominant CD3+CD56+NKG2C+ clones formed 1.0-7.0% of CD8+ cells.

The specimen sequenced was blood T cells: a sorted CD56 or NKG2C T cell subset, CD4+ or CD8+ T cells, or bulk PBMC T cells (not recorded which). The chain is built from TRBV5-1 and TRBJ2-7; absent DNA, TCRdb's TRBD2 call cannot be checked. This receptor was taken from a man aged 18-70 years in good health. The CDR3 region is CASSRGLDYEQYF.